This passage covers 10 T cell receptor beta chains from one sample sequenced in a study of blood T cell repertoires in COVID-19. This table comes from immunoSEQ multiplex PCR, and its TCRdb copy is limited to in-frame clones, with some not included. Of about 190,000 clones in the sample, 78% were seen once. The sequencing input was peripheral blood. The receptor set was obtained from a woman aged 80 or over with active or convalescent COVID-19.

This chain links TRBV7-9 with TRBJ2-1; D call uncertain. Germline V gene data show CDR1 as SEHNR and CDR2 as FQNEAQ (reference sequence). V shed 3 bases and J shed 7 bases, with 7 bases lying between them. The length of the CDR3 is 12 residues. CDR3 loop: CASSFYRNEQFF. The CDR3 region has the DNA TGTGCCAGCAGCTTTTATCGGAATGAGCAGTTCTTC.

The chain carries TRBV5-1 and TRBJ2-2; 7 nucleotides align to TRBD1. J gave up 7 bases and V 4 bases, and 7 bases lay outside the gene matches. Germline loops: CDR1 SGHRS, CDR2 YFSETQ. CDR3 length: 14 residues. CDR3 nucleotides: TGCGCCAGCAGCCCCGACAGGGCGGGCGGGGAGCTGTTTTTT. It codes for CASSPDRAGGELFF.

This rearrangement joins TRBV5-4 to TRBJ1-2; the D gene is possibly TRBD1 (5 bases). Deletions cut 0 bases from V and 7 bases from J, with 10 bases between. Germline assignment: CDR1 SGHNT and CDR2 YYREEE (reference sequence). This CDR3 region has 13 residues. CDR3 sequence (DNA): TGTGCCAGCAGCTTGGAAGGGGCTGCTGGCTACACCTTC. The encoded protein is CASSLEGAAGYTF.

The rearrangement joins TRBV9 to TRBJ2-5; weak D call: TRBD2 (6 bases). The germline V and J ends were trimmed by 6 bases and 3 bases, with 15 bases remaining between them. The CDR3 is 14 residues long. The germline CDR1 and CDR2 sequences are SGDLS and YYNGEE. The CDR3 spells CASTGGRGEETQYF. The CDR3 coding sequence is TGTGCCAGCACCGGGGGACGGGGCGAAGAGACCCAGTACTTC.

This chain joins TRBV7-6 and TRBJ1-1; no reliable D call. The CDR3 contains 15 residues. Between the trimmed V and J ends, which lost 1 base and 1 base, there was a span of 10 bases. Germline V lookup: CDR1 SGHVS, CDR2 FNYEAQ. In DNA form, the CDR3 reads TGTGCCAGCAGCTTAGAAACCGGGAGGAACACTGAAGCTTTCTTT. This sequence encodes CASSLETGRNTEAFF.

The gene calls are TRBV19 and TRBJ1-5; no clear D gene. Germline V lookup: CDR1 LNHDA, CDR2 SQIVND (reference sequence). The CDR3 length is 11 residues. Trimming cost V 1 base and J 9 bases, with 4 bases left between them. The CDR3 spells CASSIGGPQHF. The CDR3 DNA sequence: TGTGCCAGTAGTATAGGAGGGCCCCAGCATTTT. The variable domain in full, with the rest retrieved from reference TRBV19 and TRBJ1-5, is DGGITQSPKYLFRKEGQNVTLSCEQNLNHDAMYWYRQDPGQGLRLIYYSQIVNDFQKGDIAEGYSVSREKKESFPLTVTSAQKNPTAFYLCASSIGGPQHFGDGTRLSIL.

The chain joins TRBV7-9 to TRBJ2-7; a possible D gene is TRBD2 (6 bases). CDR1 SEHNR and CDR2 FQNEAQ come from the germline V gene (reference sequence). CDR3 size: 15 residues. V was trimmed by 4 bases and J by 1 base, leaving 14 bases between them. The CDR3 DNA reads TGTGCCAGCAGCTCAGTAGGCGGACTATCCTACGAGCAGTACTTC. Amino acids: CASSSVGGLSYEQYF.

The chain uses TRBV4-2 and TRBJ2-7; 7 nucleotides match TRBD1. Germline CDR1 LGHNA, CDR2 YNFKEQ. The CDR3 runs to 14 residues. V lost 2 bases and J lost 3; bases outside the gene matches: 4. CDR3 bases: TGTGCCAGCAGCCAACCTGGGACAGACTACGAGCAGTACTTC. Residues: CASSQPGTDYEQYF.

CDR3 sequence reads: CASSVAGTRGEQYF. In DNA, the CDR3 is TGTGCCAGCAGCGTAGCAGGGACTCGGGGCGAGCAGTACTTC. The chain couples TRBV9 to TRBJ2-7; possible D gene TRBD2, 6 bases. Germline V gene lookup returns CDR1 SGDLS and CDR2 YYNGEE. The CDR3 loop spans 14 amino acids. Trimming cost V 0 bases and J 6 bases, with 13 bases left between them.

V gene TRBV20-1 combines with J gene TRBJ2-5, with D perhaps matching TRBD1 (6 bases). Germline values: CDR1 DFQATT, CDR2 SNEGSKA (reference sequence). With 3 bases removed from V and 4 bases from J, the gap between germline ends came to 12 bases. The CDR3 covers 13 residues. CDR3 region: CSASVGARETQYF. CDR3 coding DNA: TGCAGTGCTAGTGTGGGGGCCAGAGAGACCCAGTACTTC.